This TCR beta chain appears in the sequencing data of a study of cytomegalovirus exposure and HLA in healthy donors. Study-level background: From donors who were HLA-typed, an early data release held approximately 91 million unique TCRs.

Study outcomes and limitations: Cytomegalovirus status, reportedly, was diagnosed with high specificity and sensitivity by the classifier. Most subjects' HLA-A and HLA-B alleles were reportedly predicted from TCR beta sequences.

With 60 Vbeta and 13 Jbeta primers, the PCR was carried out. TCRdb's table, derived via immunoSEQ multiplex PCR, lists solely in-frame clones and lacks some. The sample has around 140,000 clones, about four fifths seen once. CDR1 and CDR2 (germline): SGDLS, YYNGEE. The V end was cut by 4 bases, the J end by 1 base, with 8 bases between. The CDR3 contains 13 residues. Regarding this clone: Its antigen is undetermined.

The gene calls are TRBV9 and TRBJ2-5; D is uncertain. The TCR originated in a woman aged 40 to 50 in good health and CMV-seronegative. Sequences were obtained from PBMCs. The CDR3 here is CASSRAPQETQYF. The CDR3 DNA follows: TGTGCCAGCAGCCGAGCCCCCCAAGAGACCCAGTACTTC.